One and the same sample provided the 2 T cell receptor beta chains below, sequenced in a study of immune evolution from preneoplasia to lung adenocarcinoma. Profiled with immunoSEQ multiplex PCR; TCRdb holds only in-frame clones, not every one. The sample lists 11,000 to 15,000 clones; around 80% were seen once. Sequencing was performed on FFPE minimally invasive lung adenocarcinoma tissue. Receptors originate from a person aged 65-85 years with lung adenocarcinoma.

The chain couples TRBV13 to TRBJ1-6, with 7 bases fitting TRBD1. Germline lookup yields CDR1 PRHDT and CDR2 FYEKMQ (reference sequence). The CDR3 spans 12 residues. The V gene end was trimmed by 5 bases and the J gene end by 14 bases; junction bases not matched to a gene: 6. CDR3: CASSLQGRTLHF. The CDR3 DNA sequence: TGTGCCAGCAGCCTACAGGGGAGAACCCTCCACTTT.

V gene TRBV7-9 combines with J gene TRBJ2-5; TRBD1 matches 7 bases. With V trimmed by 3 bases and J by 3 bases, 10 bases remained unmatched. The CDR3 is 16 amino acids. In germline, CDR1 is SEHNR, CDR2 FQNEAQ (reference sequence). CDR3: CASSFINHRGEETQYF. CDR3 nucleotide sequence: TGTGCCAGCAGCTTCATAAATCACAGGGGAGAAGAGACCCAGTACTTC.